These T cell receptor beta chains were read from a single sample in a study of shared clonotypes between healthy human individuals. TCRdb's table, derived via immunoSEQ multiplex PCR, lists solely in-frame clones and lacks some. The table has about 2,200,000 clones, around 93% seen once. Source material: naive CD8+ T cells from PBMCs. These receptors came from a man younger than 35 in good health. Some clones in this sample may be carry-over from other donors' samples. Both conserved end residues are part of each CDR3. The D gene is left open where the match is weak. The listing skips clone size in some rows; elsewhere it reads once, few, many or a size class.

CDR3 DNA: TGCGCCAGCAGCGGCGTAAGGCGGGAGTTTGGCGAGACCCAGTACTTC; CDR3 protein: CASSGVRREFGETQYF; clone size: -; V gene: TRBV5-1; J gene: TRBJ2-5; D gene: TRBD2
CDR3 DNA: TGTGCCAGCAGCTTGGTCCGGGAACAAGAGACCCAGTACTTC; CDR3 protein: CASSLVREQETQYF; clone size: -; V gene: TRBV5-6; J gene: TRBJ2-5; D gene: -
CDR3 DNA: TGTGCCAGCAGCTTGGGGGGGGCGCCGGGAACTGAAGCTTTCTTT; CDR3 protein: CASSLGGAPGTEAFF; clone size: -; V gene: TRBV11-2; J gene: TRBJ1-1; D gene: -
CDR3 DNA: TGTGCCAGCAGCCATTGGGCAACAGGGGGCGGAGGTGAGCAGTTCTTC; CDR3 protein: CASSHWATGGGGEQFF; clone size: -; V gene: TRBV27; J gene: TRBJ2-1; D gene: TRBD1
CDR3 DNA: TGTGCCAGCAGTGGAACTAGCGGAGAAGCGGACGAGCAGTACTTC; CDR3 protein: CASSGTSGEADEQYF; clone size: -; V gene: TRBV13; J gene: TRBJ2-7; D gene: TRBD2
CDR3 DNA: TGCGCCAGCAGCCAAGACGGACAGGGTACAGTCAATGAGCAGTTCTTC; CDR3 protein: CASSQDGQGTVNEQFF; clone size: -; V gene: TRBV4-3; J gene: TRBJ2-1; D gene: TRBD1
CDR3 DNA: TGTGCAGTTGAGGGTGAAAAACTGTTTTTT; CDR3 protein: CAVEGEKLFF; clone size: -; V gene: TRBV11-2; J gene: TRBJ1-4; D gene: -
CDR3 DNA: TGCGCCAGCGCCGAACCAGTGAACACTGAAGCTTTCTTT; CDR3 protein: CASAEPVNTEAFF; clone size: -; V gene: TRBV10-2; J gene: TRBJ1-1; D gene: -
CDR3 DNA: TGTGCCAGCAGTCTTAGGTTGGCGGATACAGTATCCTACAATGAGCAGTTCTTC; CDR3 protein: CASSLRLADTVSYNEQFF; clone size: -; V gene: TRBV6-7; J gene: TRBJ2-1; D gene: -
CDR3 DNA: TGTGCCAGCAGCTTTGACAGGAGCCAAGAGACCCAGTACTTC; CDR3 protein: CASSFDRSQETQYF; clone size: -; V gene: TRBV7-6; J gene: TRBJ2-5; D gene: -
CDR3 DNA: TGTGCCAGCAGCTTAGCGAGCGGGTGGGCCTACGAGCAGTACTTC; CDR3 protein: CASSLASGWAYEQYF; clone size: -; V gene: TRBV13; J gene: TRBJ2-7; D gene: -
CDR3 DNA: TGTGCCAGCAGCTTAGGAGCTCTCCCCTACGAGCAGTACTTC; CDR3 protein: CASSLGALPYEQYF; clone size: -; V gene: TRBV7-9; J gene: TRBJ2-7; D gene: -
CDR3 DNA: TGTGCCAGCAGTCTAATAGGAGAGGCTTTCTTT; CDR3 protein: CASSLIGEAFF; clone size: once; V gene: TRBV28; J gene: TRBJ1-1; D gene: -
CDR3 DNA: TGTGCCAGCAGTGTTCGCGGGTTCCTCTCTGGAAACACCATATATTTT; CDR3 protein: CASSVRGFLSGNTIYF; clone size: -; V gene: TRBV28; J gene: TRBJ1-3; D gene: -
CDR3 DNA: TGTGCCAGCAGCTTCGGTCCCGTGAACTCTGGCTACACCTTC; CDR3 protein: CASSFGPVNSGYTF; clone size: -; V gene: TRBV7-3; J gene: TRBJ1-2; D gene: -
CDR3 DNA: TGCGCCAGCAGTGAGTGGGGGCCGCGGGAGACCCAGTACTTC; CDR3 protein: CASSEWGPRETQYF; clone size: -; V gene: TRBV10-2; J gene: TRBJ2-5; D gene: -
CDR3 DNA: TGTGCCAGCAGCTTCGGTATTGGGGCGGGAGCCGATACGCAGTATTTT; CDR3 protein: CASSFGIGAGADTQYF; clone size: -; V gene: TRBV11-2; J gene: TRBJ2-3; D gene: TRBD2
CDR3 DNA: TGCAGCGGGGAACTAGCGGGAGTTGCAGTGAGGACAGATACGCAGTATTTT; CDR3 protein: CSGELAGVAVRTDTQYF; clone size: -; V gene: TRBV29-1; J gene: TRBJ2-3; D gene: TRBD2
CDR3 DNA: TGTGCCAGTAGTCTCGACAGGGACGAGCAGTACTTC; CDR3 protein: CASSLDRDEQYF; clone size: -; V gene: TRBV19; J gene: TRBJ2-7; D gene: TRBD1
CDR3 DNA: TGTGCCAGCAGTTTATACAGGCAGGGTCAGCCCCAGCATTTT; CDR3 protein: CASSLYRQGQPQHF; clone size: -; V gene: TRBV28; J gene: TRBJ1-5; D gene: -
CDR3 DNA: TGCGCCAGCAGCCAAGATACTACCAGCTCCTACAATGAGCAGTTCTTC; CDR3 protein: CASSQDTTSSYNEQFF; clone size: -; V gene: TRBV4-1; J gene: TRBJ2-1; D gene: -
CDR3 DNA: TGTGCCAGCAGCCTGGAAAATCAACCCTACGAGCAGTACTTC; CDR3 protein: CASSLENQPYEQYF; clone size: -; V gene: TRBV7-8; J gene: TRBJ2-7; D gene: -
CDR3 DNA: TGTGCCAGCAGTGAAGGGCAGGAGAATGAAAAACTGTTTTTT; CDR3 protein: CASSEGQENEKLFF; clone size: -; V gene: TRBV25-1; J gene: TRBJ1-4; D gene: -
CDR3 DNA: TGCGCCAGCAGCTTGGGCTCTCAAGGAACCACTGAAGCTTTCTTT; CDR3 protein: CASSLGSQGTTEAFF; clone size: -; V gene: TRBV5-1; J gene: TRBJ1-1; D gene: -
CDR3 DNA: TGCGCCAGCAGCCAATGGGTAGGTGAGGGACGTTCCTCCTTC; CDR3 protein: CASSQWVGEGRSSF; clone size: -; V gene: TRBV4-1; J gene: TRBJ1-2; D gene: -
CDR3 DNA: TGTGCCAGCAGTTTTGGCGGCCCCAGGCCCTACGAGCAGTACTTC; CDR3 protein: CASSFGGPRPYEQYF; clone size: -; V gene: TRBV27; J gene: TRBJ2-7; D gene: -
CDR3 DNA: TGTGCCAGCAGCGGCCCCCTGGAGCATGAGCAGTTCTTC; CDR3 protein: CASSGPLEHEQFF; clone size: once; V gene: TRBV7-6; J gene: TRBJ2-1; D gene: -
CDR3 DNA: TGTGCCAGCAGCGAAGGAGGGGAGGCGTATGAGCAGTTCTTC; CDR3 protein: CASSEGGEAYEQFF; clone size: -; V gene: TRBV7-2; J gene: TRBJ2-1; D gene: -
CDR3 DNA: TGTGCCAGCACCGTAGGGTTGGGAAGGGGGACAGATACGCAGTATTTT; CDR3 protein: CASTVGLGRGTDTQYF; clone size: -; V gene: TRBV27; J gene: TRBJ2-3; D gene: -
CDR3 DNA: TGTGCCAGCAGCTTATACCCATATGGCTACACCTTC; CDR3 protein: CASSLYPYGYTF; clone size: -; V gene: TRBV11-3; J gene: TRBJ1-2; D gene: -
CDR3 DNA: TGTGCCAGCACCTTTAGGGCCGGGGAGCTGTTTTTT; CDR3 protein: CASTFRAGELFF; clone size: -; V gene: TRBV7-9; J gene: TRBJ2-2; D gene: -
CDR3 DNA: TGTGCCAGCGGGCGCGGGAACAGGGGGCCAAATGAAAAACTGTTTTTT; CDR3 protein: CASGRGNRGPNEKLFF; clone size: -; V gene: TRBV28; J gene: TRBJ1-4; D gene: TRBD1
CDR3 DNA: TGTGCCAGCAGCGTAGTACCGGACGGGGAGTACGAGCAGTACTTC; CDR3 protein: CASSVVPDGEYEQYF; clone size: -; V gene: TRBV9; J gene: TRBJ2-7; D gene: -
CDR3 DNA: TGTGCCAGTAGTATTCCCCCGGGACTAGGGCCCCCCTCCTACAATGAGCAGTTCTTC; CDR3 protein: CASSIPPGLGPPSYNEQFF; clone size: -; V gene: TRBV19; J gene: TRBJ2-1; D gene: TRBD2
CDR3 DNA: TGTGCCAGCAGCCTCACACGGGTCTCTGGGGCCAACGTCCTGACTTTC; CDR3 protein: CASSLTRVSGANVLTF; clone size: -; V gene: TRBV7-9; J gene: TRBJ2-6; D gene: -
CDR3 DNA: TGTGCCAGCAGCAAGGACAGGGGTGGGGGCAATCAGCCCCAGCATTTT; CDR3 protein: CASSKDRGGGNQPQHF; clone size: -; V gene: TRBV7-9; J gene: TRBJ1-5; D gene: TRBD1
CDR3 DNA: TGTGCCAGCAGCTTAGCCCAGATAGCCTCCTACAATGAGCAGTTCTTC; CDR3 protein: CASSLAQIASYNEQFF; clone size: -; V gene: TRBV7-9; J gene: TRBJ2-1; D gene: -
CDR3 DNA: TGTGCCAGCAGTTCCTGGGGGAGGAATAGCAATCAGCCCCAGCATTTT; CDR3 protein: CASSSWGRNSNQPQHF; clone size: -; V gene: TRBV27; J gene: TRBJ1-5; D gene: -
CDR3 DNA: TGTGCCAGCAGCCTAAGACCGGGACAGGGGTTCCACGAGCAGTACTTC; CDR3 protein: CASSLRPGQGFHEQYF; clone size: -; V gene: TRBV7-9; J gene: TRBJ2-7; D gene: TRBD1
CDR3 DNA: TGTGCCAGCAGCTTAGTTGGGGCGGGGGGCGTCTACGAGCAGTACTTC; CDR3 protein: CASSLVGAGGVYEQYF; clone size: -; V gene: TRBV11-2; J gene: TRBJ2-7; D gene: TRBD2
CDR3 DNA: TGTGCCAGCAGCAAAACGAGGGGGCGGTGCACCGGGGAGCTGTTTTTT; CDR3 protein: CASSKTRGRCTGELFF; clone size: few; V gene: TRBV21-1; J gene: TRBJ2-2; D gene: -
CDR3 DNA: TGTGCCAGCAGCCCCCCCGGGACTAGTGGCAATGAGCAGTTCTTC; CDR3 protein: CASSPPGTSGNEQFF; clone size: -; V gene: TRBV6-6; J gene: TRBJ2-1; D gene: TRBD2
CDR3 DNA: TGCGCCAGCAGCCCTAACCGATCCGGAGCCAAAAACATTCAGTACTTC; CDR3 protein: CASSPNRSGAKNIQYF; clone size: -; V gene: TRBV5-1; J gene: TRBJ2-4; D gene: -
CDR3 DNA: TGCGCCAGCAGCCAAGCCCTTGGACTCATCTACAATGAGCAGTTCTTC; CDR3 protein: CASSQALGLIYNEQFF; clone size: -; V gene: TRBV4-1; J gene: TRBJ2-1; D gene: -
CDR3 DNA: TGTGCCTGGAGTCGGACAGGGGGTTACTACGAGCAGTACTTC; CDR3 protein: CAWSRTGGYYEQYF; clone size: -; V gene: TRBV30; J gene: TRBJ2-7; D gene: TRBD1
CDR3 DNA: TGTGCCAGCAGATACAGGACAGGGCCCACCTACGAGCAGTACTTC; CDR3 protein: CASRYRTGPTYEQYF; clone size: -; V gene: TRBV6-1; J gene: TRBJ2-7; D gene: TRBD1
CDR3 DNA: TGTGCCTGGAGTGTACTAGCACAGGGGGGCTACGAGCAGTACTTC; CDR3 protein: CAWSVLAQGGYEQYF; clone size: -; V gene: TRBV30; J gene: TRBJ2-7; D gene: TRBD1
CDR3 DNA: TGCAGCGTTGTTGGGACTAGCTACGAGCAGTACTTC; CDR3 protein: CSVVGTSYEQYF; clone size: -; V gene: TRBV29-1; J gene: TRBJ2-7; D gene: TRBD2
CDR3 DNA: TGTGCCAGCAGCTTATTTGGCGGGAGCTCCTACAATGAGCAGTTCTTC; CDR3 protein: CASSLFGGSSYNEQFF; clone size: once; V gene: TRBV11-2; J gene: TRBJ2-1; D gene: TRBD2
CDR3 DNA: TGCGCCAGCAGCCCCAGAAGGGCTGGGACTGAAGCTTTCTTT; CDR3 protein: CASSPRRAGTEAFF; clone size: -; V gene: TRBV5-1; J gene: TRBJ1-1; D gene: -